This T cell receptor (beta chain) was recovered during a study of long-term antiretroviral therapy in people with HIV. Treated in the United States were all of the participants with HIV. This clone was seen only once. The antigen is unknown. The CDR3 spans 14 residues. The germline V gene encodes CDR1 SGHTA and CDR2 FQGNSA. Trimming pared 2 bases from V and 0 bases from J, leaving 6 bases between. Study-wide findings and caveats: Dating from the mid-2000s to the late 2010s, the blood was possibly obtained under older ART regimens.

An immunoSEQ assay, version v3.0, was performed at survey level. TCRdb's copy holds only in-frame clones and misses some; the assay was immunoSEQ multiplex PCR. Here the sample spans 15,000 to 20,000 clones, 88% being singletons. This chain joins TRBV7-2 and TRBJ2-3; D is unresolved. The material was unsorted PBMCs, obtained 6.9 years after starting antiretroviral therapy. The origin of this receptor is a man aged 45-65 years with HIV. The CDR3 DNA reads as TGTGCCAGCAGCTTATTCGGGAGCACAGATACGCAGTATTTT. It encodes CASSLFGSTDTQYF.